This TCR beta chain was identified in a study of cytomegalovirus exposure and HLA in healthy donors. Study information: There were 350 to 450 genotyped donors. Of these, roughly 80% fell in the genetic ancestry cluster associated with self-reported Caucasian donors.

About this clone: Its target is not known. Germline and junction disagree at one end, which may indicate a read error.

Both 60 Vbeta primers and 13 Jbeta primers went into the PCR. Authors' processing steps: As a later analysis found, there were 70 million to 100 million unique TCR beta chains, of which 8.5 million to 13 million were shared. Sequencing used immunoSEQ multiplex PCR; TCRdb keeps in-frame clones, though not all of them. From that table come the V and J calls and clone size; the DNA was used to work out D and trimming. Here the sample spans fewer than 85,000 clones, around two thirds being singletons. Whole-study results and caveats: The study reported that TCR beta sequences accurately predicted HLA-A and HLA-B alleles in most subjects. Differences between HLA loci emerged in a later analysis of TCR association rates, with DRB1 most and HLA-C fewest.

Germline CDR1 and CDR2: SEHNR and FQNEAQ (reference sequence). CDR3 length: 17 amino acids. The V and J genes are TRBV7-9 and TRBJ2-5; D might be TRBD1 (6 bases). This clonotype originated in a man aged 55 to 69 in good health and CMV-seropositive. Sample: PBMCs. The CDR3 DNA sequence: TGTTCCAGCAGCTCGTCCCGGGACATTCTCGATATGAAGACCCAGTACTTC. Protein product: CSSSSSRDILDMKTQYF.